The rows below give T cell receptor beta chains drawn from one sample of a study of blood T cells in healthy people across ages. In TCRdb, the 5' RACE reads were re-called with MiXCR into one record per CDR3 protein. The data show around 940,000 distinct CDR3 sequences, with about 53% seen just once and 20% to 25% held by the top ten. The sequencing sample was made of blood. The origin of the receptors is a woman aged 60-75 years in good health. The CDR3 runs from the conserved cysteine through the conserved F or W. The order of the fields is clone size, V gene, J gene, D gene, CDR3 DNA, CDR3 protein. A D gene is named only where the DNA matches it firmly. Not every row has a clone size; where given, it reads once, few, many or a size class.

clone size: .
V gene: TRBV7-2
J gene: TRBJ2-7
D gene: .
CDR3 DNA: TGTGCCAGCAGCGCCCGACATGGCTCGGGCGAGCAGTACTTC
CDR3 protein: CASSARHGSGEQYF

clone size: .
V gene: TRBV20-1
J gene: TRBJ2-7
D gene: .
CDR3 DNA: TGCAGTGCTAGAGTCGGGAGTGATGAGCAGTACTTC
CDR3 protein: CSARVGSDEQYF

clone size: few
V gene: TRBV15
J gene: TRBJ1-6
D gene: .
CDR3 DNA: TGTGCCACCAGCAGAGACAGGGACTCTAATTCACCCCTCCACTTT
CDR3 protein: CATSRDRDSNSPLHF

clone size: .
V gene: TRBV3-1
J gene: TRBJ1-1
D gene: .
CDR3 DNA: TGTGCCAGCAGCCAAGCCCAGACAGGTACTGAAGCTTTCTTT
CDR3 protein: CASSQAQTGTEAFF

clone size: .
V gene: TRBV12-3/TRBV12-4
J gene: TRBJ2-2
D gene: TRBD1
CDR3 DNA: TGTGCCAGCAGTTTATGGGACAGGAACACCGGGGAGCTGTTTTTT
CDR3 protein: CASSLWDRNTGELFF

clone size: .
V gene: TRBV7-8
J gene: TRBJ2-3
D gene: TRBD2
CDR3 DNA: TGTGCCAGCATCGAAGCGGGACGGGGGGGAGATACGCAGTATTTT
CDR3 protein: CASIEAGRGGDTQYF

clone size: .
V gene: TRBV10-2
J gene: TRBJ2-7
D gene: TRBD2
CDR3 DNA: TGCGCCAGCACGCGGGGGGAGGTGAACAATGAGCAGTACTTC
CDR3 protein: CASTRGEVNNEQYF

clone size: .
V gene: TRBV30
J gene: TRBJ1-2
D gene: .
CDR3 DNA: TGTGCCATTGAACGGGGGGGCTATGGCTACACCTTC
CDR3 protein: CAIERGGYGYTF

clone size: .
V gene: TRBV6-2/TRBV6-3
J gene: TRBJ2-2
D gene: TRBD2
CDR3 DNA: TGTGCCAGCAATTCCAGACTAGCGGGAGCCCACGGGGAGCTGTTTTTT
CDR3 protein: CASNSRLAGAHGELFF

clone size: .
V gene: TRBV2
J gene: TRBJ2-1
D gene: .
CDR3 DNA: TGTGCCAGCAGCCCAATGGCGGGACGGTACAATGAGCAGTTCTTC
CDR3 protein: CASSPMAGRYNEQFF

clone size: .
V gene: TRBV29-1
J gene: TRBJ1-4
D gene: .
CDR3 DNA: TGCAGCGCGCCCTCCTCTTCGGGGATTGAAAAACTGTTTTTT
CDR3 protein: CSAPSSSGIEKLFF

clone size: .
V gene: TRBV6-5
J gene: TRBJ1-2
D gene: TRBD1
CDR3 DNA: TGTGCCAGCAGTCGACAGGGAAAGTCTTCTAACTATGGCTACACCTTC
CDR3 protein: CASSRQGKSSNYGYTF

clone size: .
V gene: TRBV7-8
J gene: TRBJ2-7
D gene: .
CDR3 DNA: TGTGCCAGCCGCTTTGGTCGGGGATACGAGCAGTACTTC
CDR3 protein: CASRFGRGYEQYF

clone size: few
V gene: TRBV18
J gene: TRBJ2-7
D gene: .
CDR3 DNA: TGTGCCAGCTCACGTAACCGGGACAACCCACTTTTAGGGTCCTACTACGAGCAGTACTTC
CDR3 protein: CASSRNRDNPLLGSYYEQYF

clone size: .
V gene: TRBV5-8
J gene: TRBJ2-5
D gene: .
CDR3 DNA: TGTGCAATTTCGGGCAGACACGGCAATGAGCAGTACTTC
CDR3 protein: CAISGRHGNEQYF

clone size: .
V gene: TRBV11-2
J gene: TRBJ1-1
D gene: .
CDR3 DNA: TGTGCCAGCAGCTTTAATCCGCGGGGAAACACTGAAGCTTTCTTT
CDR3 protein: CASSFNPRGNTEAFF

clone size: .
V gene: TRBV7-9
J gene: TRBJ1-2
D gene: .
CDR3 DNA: TGTGCCAGCAGCTCGGAGATGTCTAACTATGGCTACACCTTC
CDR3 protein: CASSSEMSNYGYTF

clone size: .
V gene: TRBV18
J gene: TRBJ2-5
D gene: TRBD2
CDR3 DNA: TGTGCCAGCTCACCACCGGGACTAGCGGGAGCGTGGGGAGAGACCCAGTACTTC
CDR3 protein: CASSPPGLAGAWGETQYF

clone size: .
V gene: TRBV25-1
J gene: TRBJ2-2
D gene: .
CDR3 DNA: TGTGCCAGCAGTGAACCCCCGACCGGGGAGCTGTTTTTT
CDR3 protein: CASSEPPTGELFF

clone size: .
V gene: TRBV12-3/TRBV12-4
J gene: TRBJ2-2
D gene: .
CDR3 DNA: TGTGCCAGTAATTGGGGAGGAACCGGGGAGCTGTTTTTT
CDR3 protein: CASNWGGTGELFF

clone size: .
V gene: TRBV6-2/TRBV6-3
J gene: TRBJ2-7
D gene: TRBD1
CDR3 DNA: TGTGCCAGCAGAGGGACAGGGATGTTCTACGAGCAGTACTTC
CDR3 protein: CASRGTGMFYEQYF

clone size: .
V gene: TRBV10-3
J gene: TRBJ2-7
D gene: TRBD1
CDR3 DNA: TGTGCCATCAGTGATGCTCAGAGGGACAGGTCCGACGAGCAGTACTTC
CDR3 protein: CAISDAQRDRSDEQYF

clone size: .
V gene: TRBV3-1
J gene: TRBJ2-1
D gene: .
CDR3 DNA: TGTGCCAGCAGCCCGGGTCATTACAATCAGCAGTTCTTC
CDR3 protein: CASSPGHYNQQFF

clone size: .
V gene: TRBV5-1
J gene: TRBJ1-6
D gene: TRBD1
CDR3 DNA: TGCGCCAGCAGTTCCGGACAGGGTGTTAATTCACCCCTCCACTTT
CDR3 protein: CASSSGQGVNSPLHF

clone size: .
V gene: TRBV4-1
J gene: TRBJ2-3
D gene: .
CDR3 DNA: TGCGCCAGCAGTCCTAATGGGCTCGGCACAGATACGCAGTATTTT
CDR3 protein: CASSPNGLGTDTQYF

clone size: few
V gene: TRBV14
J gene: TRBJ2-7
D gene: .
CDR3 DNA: TGTGCCAGCAGCCAAGTGGATCGCAGAGCCTACGAGCAGTACTTC
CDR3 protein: CASSQVDRRAYEQYF

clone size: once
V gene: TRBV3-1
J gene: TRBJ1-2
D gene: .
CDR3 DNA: TGTGCCAGCAGCCCTTCCCCAATTCGGATATATGGCTACACCTTC
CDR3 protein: CASSPSPIRIYGYTF

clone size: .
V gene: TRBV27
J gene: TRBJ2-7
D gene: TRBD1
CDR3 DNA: TGTGCCAGCAGCCGGGACAGACCCCTTCGGGAGCAGTACTTC
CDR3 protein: CASSRDRPLREQYF

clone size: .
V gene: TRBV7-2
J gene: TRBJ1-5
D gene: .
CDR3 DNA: TGTGCCAGCAGCTTAACGCAGGGGCAAGAGCCCCAGCATTTT
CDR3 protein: CASSLTQGQEPQHF

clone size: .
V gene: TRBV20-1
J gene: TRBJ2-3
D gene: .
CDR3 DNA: TGCAGTATCGGGATGGGGGCGACCACAGATACGCAGTATTTT
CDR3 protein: CSIGMGATTDTQYF

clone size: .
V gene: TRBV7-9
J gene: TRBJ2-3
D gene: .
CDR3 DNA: TGTGCCAGCAGCCCAGTTGATACGCAGTATTTT
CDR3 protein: CASSPVDTQYF

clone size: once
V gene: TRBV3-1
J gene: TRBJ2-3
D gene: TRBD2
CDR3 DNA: TGTGCCAGCAGCCAGAGGGAACTAGCGGCATCAGATACGCAGTATTTT
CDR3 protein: CASSQRELAASDTQYF

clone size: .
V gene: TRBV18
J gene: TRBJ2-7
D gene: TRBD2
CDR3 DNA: TGTGCCAGCTCACCACCGACGACTAGCGGGAGGAATGGGGCCAACAATGAGCAGTACTTC
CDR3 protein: CASSPPTTSGRNGANNEQYF

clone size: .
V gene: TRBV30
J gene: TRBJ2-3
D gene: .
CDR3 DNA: TGTGCCTGGAGTCACAGCACAGATACGCAGTATTTT
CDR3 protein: CAWSHSTDTQYF

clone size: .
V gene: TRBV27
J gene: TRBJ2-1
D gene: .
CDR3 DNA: TGTGCCAGCAGTTTTTTAGGGGTTAGGGTCAATGAGCAGTTCTTC
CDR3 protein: CASSFLGVRVNEQFF

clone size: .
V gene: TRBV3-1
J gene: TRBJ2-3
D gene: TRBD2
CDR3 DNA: TGTGCCAGCAGCCAAGATCATACTAGCGGGAGATGGGATACGCAGTATTTT
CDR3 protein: CASSQDHTSGRWDTQYF

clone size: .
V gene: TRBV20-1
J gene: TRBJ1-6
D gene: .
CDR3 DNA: TGCAGTGCTAGAGATCCGGACAAAGACAGTTCACCCCTCCACTTT
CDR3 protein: CSARDPDKDSSPLHF

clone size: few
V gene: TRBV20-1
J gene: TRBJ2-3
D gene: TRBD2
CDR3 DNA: TGCAGTGCTACCCCGACTAGCCTAGACCGCTTTAGCACAGATACGCAGTATTTT
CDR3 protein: CSATPTSLDRFSTDTQYF

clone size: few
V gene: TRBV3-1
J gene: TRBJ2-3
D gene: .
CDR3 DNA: TGTGCCAGCAGCCAAGATACGGGGAGGAGCACAGATACGCAGTATTTT
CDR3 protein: CASSQDTGRSTDTQYF

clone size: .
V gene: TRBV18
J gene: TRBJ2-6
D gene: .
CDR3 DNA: TGTGCCAGCTCACTTAAGAGCGACTCTGGGGCCAACGTCCTGACTTTC
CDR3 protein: CASSLKSDSGANVLTF

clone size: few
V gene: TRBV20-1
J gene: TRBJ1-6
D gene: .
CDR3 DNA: TGCAGTGCTCTAACAGGGAGTACGTCATATTCACCCCTCCACTTT
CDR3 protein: CSALTGSTSYSPLHF

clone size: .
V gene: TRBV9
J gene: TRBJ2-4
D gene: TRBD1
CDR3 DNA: TGTGCCAGTAGCGTAGGCGGGACAGGGCAGGGGGAGCAGTACTTC
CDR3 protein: CASSVGGTGQGEQYF

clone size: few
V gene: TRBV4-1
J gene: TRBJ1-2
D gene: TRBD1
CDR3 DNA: TGCGCCAGCAGCCAAGTAACAGGGGGATTTGGCTACACCTTC
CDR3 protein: CASSQVTGGFGYTF

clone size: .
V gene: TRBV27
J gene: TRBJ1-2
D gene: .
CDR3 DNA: TGTGCCAGCACTTCAACTCAGCCACCACCCTATGGCTACACCTTC
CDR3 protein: CASTSTQPPPYGYTF

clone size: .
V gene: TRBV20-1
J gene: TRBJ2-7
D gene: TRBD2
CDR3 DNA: TGCAGTGCTAGGGACCTCTCCGGCGGGAGGGCCCACGAGCAGTACTTC
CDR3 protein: CSARDLSGGRAHEQYF

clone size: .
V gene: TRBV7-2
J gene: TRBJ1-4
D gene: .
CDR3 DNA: TGTGCCAGCAACGTCCCTAATGAAAAACTGTTTTTT
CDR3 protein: CASNVPNEKLFF

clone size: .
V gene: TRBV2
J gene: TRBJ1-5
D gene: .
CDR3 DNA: TGTGCCAGCAATCCACAGGGTAATCAGCCCCAGCATTTT
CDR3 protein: CASNPQGNQPQHF

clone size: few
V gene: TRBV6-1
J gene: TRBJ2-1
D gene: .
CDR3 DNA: TGTGCCAGCAGTGGCGGCAGGGAGAGGTTCAATGAGCAGTTCTTC
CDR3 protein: CASSGGRERFNEQFF

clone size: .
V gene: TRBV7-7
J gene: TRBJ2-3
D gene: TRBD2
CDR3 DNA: TGTGCCAGCAGCCGAGCTAGCGGGATTACAACAGATACGCAGTATTTT
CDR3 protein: CASSRASGITTDTQYF

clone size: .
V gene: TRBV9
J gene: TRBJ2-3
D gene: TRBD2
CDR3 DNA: TGTGCCAGCAGCCCCCGACTAGCCCGATTTGGTGATACGCAGTATTTT
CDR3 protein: CASSPRLARFGDTQYF

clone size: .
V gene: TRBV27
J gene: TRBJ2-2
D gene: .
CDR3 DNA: TGTGCCAGCAGCCCGTCTCTCACCGGGGAGCTGTTTTTT
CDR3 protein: CASSPSLTGELFF

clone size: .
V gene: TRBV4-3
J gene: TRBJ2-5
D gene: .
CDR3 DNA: TGCGCCAGCAGCCAATGGACGGTCTCGGAGACCCAGTACTTC
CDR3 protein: CASSQWTVSETQYF

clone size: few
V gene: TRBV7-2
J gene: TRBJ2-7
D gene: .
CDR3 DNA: TGTGCCAGCATGTTGGGGGGCAGGAGTTTCTACGAGCAGTACTTC
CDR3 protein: CASMLGGRSFYEQYF

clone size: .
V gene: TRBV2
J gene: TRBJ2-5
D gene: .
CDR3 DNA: TGTGCCAGCAGGGTGAGATATTACAATGAGCAGTACTTC
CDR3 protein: CASRVRYYNEQYF

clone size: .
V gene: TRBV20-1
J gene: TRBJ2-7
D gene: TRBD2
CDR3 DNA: TGCAGTGCTAGAGATAGCGGGAGGGGATCCTACGAGCAGTACTTC
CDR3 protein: CSARDSGRGSYEQYF

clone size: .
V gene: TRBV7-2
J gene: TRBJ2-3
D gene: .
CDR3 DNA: TGTGCCAGCAGCTCGTTTTCGGCCTCAGATACGCAGTATTTT
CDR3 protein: CASSSFSASDTQYF

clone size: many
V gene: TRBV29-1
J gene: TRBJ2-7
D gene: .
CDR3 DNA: TGCAGCGTTTCTCTCACCACAGGGCTCGAGCAGTACTTC
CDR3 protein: CSVSLTTGLEQYF

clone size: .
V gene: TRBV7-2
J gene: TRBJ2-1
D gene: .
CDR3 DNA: TGTGCCAGCAGCTTTCTGAGGGCCCAGGGTGAGCAGTTCTTC
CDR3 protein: CASSFLRAQGEQFF

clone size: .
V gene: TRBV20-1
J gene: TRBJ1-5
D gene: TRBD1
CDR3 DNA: TGCAGTGCTAGGGCAGGGGGCGTGCGGAGCAATCAGCCCCAGCATTTT
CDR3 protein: CSARAGGVRSNQPQHF

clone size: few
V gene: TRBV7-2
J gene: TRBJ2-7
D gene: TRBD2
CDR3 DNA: TGTGCCAGCAGCTTACGGGGCGGGAGGCAGTACGAGCAGTACTTC
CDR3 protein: CASSLRGGRQYEQYF